The rows below give T cell receptor beta chains drawn from one sample of a study of PD-1 blockade in classical Hodgkin lymphoma. Generated by immunoSEQ multiplex PCR, the TCRdb table keeps only in-frame clones and is missing some. In the table there are 72,000 or so clones, roughly 91% of which are singletons. Specimen: peripheral blood mononuclear cells (PBMCs), collected at baseline. The receptors originated from a human donor with classical Hodgkin lymphoma. Both conserved end residues are part of each CDR3. D genes are given only for firm matches. The listing skips clone size in some rows; elsewhere it reads once, few, many or a size class.

V: TRBV27; D: -; size: -; J: TRBJ2-7; length: 14; DNA: TGTGCCAGCAGTTCGGAGTCGAATTGGGCCGAGCAGTACTTC; CDR3: CASSSESNWAEQYF
V: TRBV27; D: TRBD1; size: -; J: TRBJ2-1; length: 13; DNA: TGTGCCAGCAGTCCGACAGGGGAGCATGAGCAGTTCTTC; CDR3: CASSPTGEHEQFF
V: TRBV9; D: TRBD2; size: -; J: TRBJ2-5; length: 14; DNA: TGTGCCAGCAGTCCGGGACTAGCCGGAGAGACCCAGTACTTC; CDR3: CASSPGLAGETQYF
V: TRBV18; D: -; size: once; J: TRBJ1-3; length: 15; DNA: TGTGCCAGCTCACCCCAGGGCACCTCTGGAAACACCATATATTTT; CDR3: CASSPQGTSGNTIYF
V: TRBV5-6; D: TRBD1; size: -; J: TRBJ2-7; length: 14; DNA: TGTGCCAGCAGCTTGGTGGGACAGCCCTACGAGCAGTACTTC; CDR3: CASSLVGQPYEQYF
V: TRBV19; D: -; size: -; J: TRBJ2-1; length: 15; DNA: TGTGCCAGTAGTATGAAAGTGAGCTCCTACAATGAGCAGTTCTTC; CDR3: CASSMKVSSYNEQFF
V: TRBV10-3; D: TRBD2; size: -; J: TRBJ2-3; length: 18; DNA: TGTGCCATCAGTGAGTCGATGGGTAGCGGGGGGTACACAGATACGCAGTATTTT; CDR3: CAISESMGSGGYTDTQYF
V: TRBV7-3; D: -; size: -; J: TRBJ2-1; length: 14; DNA: TGTGCCAGCAGCTTAGTTTCTGGAACCAATGAGCAGTTCTTC; CDR3: CASSLVSGTNEQFF
V: TRBV30; D: -; size: -; J: TRBJ2-7; length: 11; DNA: TGTGCCTGGACCACAGGGAACGAGCAGTACTTC; CDR3: CAWTTGNEQYF
V: TRBV4-1; D: -; size: -; J: TRBJ2-3; length: 18; DNA: TGCGCCAGCAGCCAAGAGGGCGGAGGCCCCCCACACGCAGATACGCAGTATTTT; CDR3: CASSQEGGGPPHADTQYF
V: TRBV29-1; D: TRBD1; size: -; J: TRBJ1-4; length: 12; DNA: TGCAGCGCGACAGGGCGGCATGAAAAACTGTTTTTT; CDR3: CSATGRHEKLFF
V: TRBV7-9; D: TRBD1; size: -; J: TRBJ1-2; length: 14; DNA: TGTGCCAGCAGCGGACAGGGGAACAACTATGGCTACACCTTC; CDR3: CASSGQGNNYGYTF
V: TRBV18; D: -; size: -; J: TRBJ2-7; length: 13; DNA: TGTGCCAGCTCACTAGACAGTCAATACGAGCAGTACTTC; CDR3: CASSLDSQYEQYF
V: TRBV19; D: TRBD1; size: -; J: TRBJ2-3; length: 16; DNA: TGTGCCAGTAGCTTGACAGGGGATGGGCGCACAGATACGCAGTATTTT; CDR3: CASSLTGDGRTDTQYF
V: TRBV4-1; D: TRBD1; size: -; J: TRBJ1-5; length: 18; DNA: TGCGCCAGCAGCCAGGGTGTAGCTGACAGGGGAAGCAATCAGCCCCAGCATTTT; CDR3: CASSQGVADRGSNQPQHF
V: TRBV30; D: TRBD1; size: -; J: TRBJ1-2; length: 12; DNA: TGTGCCTGGTCGGACAGGGACTATGGCTACACCTTC; CDR3: CAWSDRDYGYTF
V: TRBV18; D: -; size: once; J: TRBJ1-2; length: 11; DNA: TGTGCCACCCCCTTGGGGAATGGCTACACCTTC; CDR3: CATPLGNGYTF
V: TRBV9; D: -; size: -; J: TRBJ2-7; length: 14; DNA: TGTGCCAGCAGCGTATCTGAGAGGACCTACGAGCAGTACTTC; CDR3: CASSVSERTYEQYF
V: TRBV30; D: -; size: -; J: TRBJ1-5; length: 17; DNA: TGTGCCTGGACACATACGGGACCTAATCTTAGCAATCAGCCCCAGCATTTT; CDR3: CAWTHTGPNLSNQPQHF
V: TRBV28; D: -; size: -; J: TRBJ1-1; length: 14; DNA: TGTGCCAGCAGTTTCGGGGACACCTCTTTTGAAGCTTTCTTT; CDR3: CASSFGDTSFEAFF
V: TRBV7-9; D: TRBD1; size: -; J: TRBJ1-4; length: 15; DNA: TGTGCCAGCAGCTTACGGACAGGAATTAATGAAAAACTGTTTTTT; CDR3: CASSLRTGINEKLFF
V: TRBV2; D: -; size: -; J: TRBJ1-4; length: 15; DNA: TGTGCCAGCATCCTCCCCGGGGAGGGCGGTGAAAAACTGTTTTTT; CDR3: CASILPGEGGEKLFF
V: TRBV18; D: TRBD1; size: medium-sized; J: TRBJ1-5; length: 15; DNA: TGTGCCAGCTCCCCAGACAGGGGCGGGAATCAGCCCCAGCATTTT; CDR3: CASSPDRGGNQPQHF
V: TRBV10-3; D: -; size: -; J: TRBJ2-5; length: 11; DNA: TGTGCCATCAGTTCGGGGGAGACCCAGTACTTC; CDR3: CAISSGETQYF
V: TRBV13; D: TRBD1; size: -; J: TRBJ2-5; length: 13; DNA: TGTGCCAGCAGCTTCGACAGGGCACAGACCCAGTACTTC; CDR3: CASSFDRAQTQYF
V: TRBV7-2; D: -; size: -; J: TRBJ2-1; length: 11; DNA: TGTGCCAGCTCAGGGCACAATGAGCAGTTCTTC; CDR3: CASSGHNEQFF
V: TRBV10-3; D: -; size: -; J: TRBJ2-1; length: 15; DNA: TGTGCCATCAGTGAGTCCCGGGGGGCCGGCGATGAGCAGTTCTTC; CDR3: CAISESRGAGDEQFF
V: TRBV5-1; D: -; size: -; J: TRBJ2-6; length: 17; DNA: TGCGCCAGCAGCTTGAGGTCGGGGGACTCTGGGGCCAACGTCCTGACTTTC; CDR3: CASSLRSGDSGANVLTF
V: TRBV7-8; D: -; size: -; J: TRBJ2-5; length: 18; DNA: TGTGCCAGCAGCTTAGCGCGAAAGATTAGGACTTCCCAAGAGACCCAGTACTTC; CDR3: CASSLARKIRTSQETQYF
V: TRBV28; D: TRBD2; size: -; J: TRBJ2-5; length: 16; DNA: TGTGCCAGCAGTTTACCCCCCAGCGGGGCCCAAGAGACCCAGTACTTC; CDR3: CASSLPPSGAQETQYF
V: TRBV2; D: -; size: -; J: TRBJ1-2; length: 15; DNA: TGTGCCAGCAGTAAAAACGCCGGGGGCAACTATGGCTACACCTTC; CDR3: CASSKNAGGNYGYTF
V: TRBV5-1; D: -; size: -; J: TRBJ1-2; length: 13; DNA: TGCGCCAGCAGCTTGGAAGGGGAAGGGGGCTACACCTTC; CDR3: CASSLEGEGGYTF
V: TRBV29-1; D: -; size: -; J: TRBJ1-2; length: 13; DNA: TGCAGCGTTGTGGAAGGGTCAAACTATGGCTACACCTTC; CDR3: CSVVEGSNYGYTF
V: TRBV10-1; D: TRBD1; size: -; J: TRBJ1-6; length: 15; DNA: TGCGCCAGCACTCCGGACAGGGGGAGGAATTCACCCCTCCACTTT; CDR3: CASTPDRGRNSPLHF
V: TRBV10-3; D: -; size: -; J: TRBJ2-7; length: 11; DNA: TGTGCCATCAGTGAGATGTCCGAGCAGTACTTC; CDR3: CAISEMSEQYF
V: TRBV7-9; D: TRBD1; size: -; J: TRBJ2-5; length: 15; DNA: TGTGCCAGCAGCTTGCTGACAGGGACCCAAGAGACCCAGTACTTC; CDR3: CASSLLTGTQETQYF
V: TRBV30; D: -; size: once; J: TRBJ1-4; length: 14; DNA: TGTGCCTGGAGTGTAGGGGGGATTGGAGAAAAACTGTTTTTT; CDR3: CAWSVGGIGEKLFF
V: TRBV2; D: -; size: once; J: TRBJ1-1; length: 15; DNA: TGTGCCAGCAGTGAAGGGCACAGCTCAAACACTGAAGCTTTCTTT; CDR3: CASSEGHSSNTEAFF
V: TRBV19; D: -; size: -; J: TRBJ1-1; length: 15; DNA: TGTGCCAGTAGTATTGGGTTCGGGGACAACACTGAAGCTTTCTTT; CDR3: CASSIGFGDNTEAFF
V: TRBV7-9; D: -; size: -; J: TRBJ2-7; length: 12; DNA: TGTGCCAGCAGGGGGGCGGGGTACGAGCAGTACTTC; CDR3: CASRGAGYEQYF
V: TRBV5-3; D: TRBD1; size: -; J: TRBJ2-6; length: 24; DNA: TGTGCCAGAAGCCCGAGAAAGGGAGGCCGGACAGGGGGTTTAGCCACATCTGGGGCCAACGTCCTGACTTTC; CDR3: CARSPRKGGRTGGLATSGANVLTF